The sequence of this TCR beta chain was determined in a study of T cells after yellow fever vaccination. Study outcomes and limitations: Of the clonotypes, a small share occurred in both CD4 and CD8 compartments.

Germline V gene sequence: CDR1 SGHKS, CDR2 YYEKEE (reference sequence). J was trimmed by 7 bases and V by 0 bases; bases with no gene match: 9. This CDR3 region has 16 residues. Points on this clonotype: No antigen is known for it.

5'RACE template switching produced TCR cDNA carrying a universal primer site and UMIs. TCRdb processed the 5' RACE reads anew with MiXCR; each CDR3 protein has one entry. The profile shows approximately 160,000 distinct CDR3 sequences, roughly a tenth of them singletons. The sequence was collected from a man aged 18 to 30 who received the YFV17D yellow fever vaccine. Sample: CD8+ T cells sorted from PBMCs, taken 45 days after the yellow fever booster vaccination. This rearrangement joins TRBV5-5 to TRBJ2-2; 7 bases match TRBD2. The CDR3 DNA reads TGTGCCAGCAGCTTGGGTCCCGAGGGAGGGTTCGGGGAGCTGTTTTTT. It encodes CASSLGPEGGFGELFF. The full variable domain, with the rest looked up from reference TRBV5-5 and TRBJ2-2, is DAGVTQSPTHLIKTRGQQVTLRCSPISGHKSVSWYQQVLGQGPQFIFQYYEKEERGRGNFPDRFSARQFPNYSSELNVNALLLGDSALYLCASSLGPEGGFGELFFGEGSRLTVL.